These T cell receptor beta chains were read from a single sample in a study of blood T cell repertoires in COVID-19. The assay was immunoSEQ multiplex PCR, and TCRdb's table has in-frame clones only and misses some. The repertoire holds about 200,000 clones, more than 70% seen once, with roughly 8.8% in the top ten. The specimen was PBMCs or T cells enriched from blood (not recorded which). These receptors were taken from a woman aged 18-29 years who had recovered from COVID-19. CDR3s include the opening cysteine and the closing phenylalanine or tryptophan. D genes are given only for firm matches. Not every row has a clone size; where given, it reads once, few, many or a size class.

>NA|TRBV6-6|TRBD1|TRBJ1-6
TGTGCCAGCAGTTACCCCCGACAGGGTGTAAGTTCACCCCTCCACTTT
CASSYPRQGVSSPLHF
>few|TRBV7-9|NA|TRBJ2-7
TGTGCCAGCAGCTTACCCTCCTCAGATTACGAGCAGTACTTC
CASSLPSSDYEQYF
>NA|TRBV11-3|TRBD1|TRBJ2-1
TGTGCCAGCAGCTTATACTCACAGGGGTACAATGAGCAGTTCTTC
CASSLYSQGYNEQFF
>once|TRBV7-2|NA|TRBJ1-5
TGTGCCAGCAGCCTGACGGGGAAGGATCAGCCCCAGCATTTT
CASSLTGKDQPQHF
>NA|TRBV14|NA|TRBJ1-1
TGTGCCAGCAGCCAGGCAGGGTACACTGAAGCTTTCTTT
CASSQAGYTEAFF
>NA|TRBV6-1|TRBD2|TRBJ2-3
TGTGCCAGCAGTGCCCCAGCGGGGGCTAGCACAGATACGCAGTATTTT
CASSAPAGASTDTQYF
>NA|TRBV29-1|NA|TRBJ1-3
TGCAGCTCCTCTGGGGCAGGAGAAAACACCATATATTTT
CSSSGAGENTIYF
>once|TRBV6-4|TRBD2|TRBJ2-1
TGTGCCAGCAGTGACACCCAGGGACTAGCGGGGGGGATAACTTACAATGAGCAGTTCTTC
CASSDTQGLAGGITYNEQFF
>NA|TRBV28|TRBD2|TRBJ2-1
TGTGCCAGCACCCGACCGGGGGGCAATGAGCAGTTCTTC
CASTRPGGNEQFF
>NA|TRBV4-1|NA|TRBJ1-3
TGCGCCAGCAGGCCTATGGGAGGCTCTGGAAACACCATATATTTT
CASRPMGGSGNTIYF
>NA|TRBV6-5|NA|TRBJ2-3
TGTGCCAGCAGCGCAGGGGCGCGGAGTACAGATACGCAGTATTTT
CASSAGARSTDTQYF
>NA|TRBV2|TRBD1|TRBJ2-2
TGTGCCAGCGACAGGGATGGAGACACCGGGGAGCTGTTTTTT
CASDRDGDTGELFF
>NA|TRBV24-1|NA|TRBJ2-5
TGTGCCACCAGTGATTTCTCCGAGACCCAGTACTTC
CATSDFSETQYF
>NA|TRBV5-1|TRBD1|TRBJ1-2
TGCGCCAGCAGCTTGGAGGGGACAGGGGTTCATGGCTACACCTTC
CASSLEGTGVHGYTF
>NA|TRBV4-1|NA|TRBJ1-3
TGCGCCAGCAGCCGGCTGACCGACCGGGGGAGCGGAAACACCATATATTTT
CASSRLTDRGSGNTIYF
>NA|TRBV5-6|TRBD1|TRBJ1-5
TGTGCCAGCAGCTTGGGGACAGGGGCTAATCAGCCCCAGCATTTT
CASSLGTGANQPQHF
>NA|TRBV30|TRBD1|TRBJ1-3
TGTGCCTGGAAACAGGGGGCCTCTGGAAACACCATATATTTT
CAWKQGASGNTIYF
>NA|TRBV27|NA|TRBJ2-7
TGTGCCAGCAGTTTAAGGGACTCGCGCCACTACGAGCAGTACTTC
CASSLRDSRHYEQYF
>NA|TRBV5-4|NA|TRBJ1-5
TGTGCCAGCAGCGTGGACATCGGGCAGCCCCAGCATTTT
CASSVDIGQPQHF
>NA|TRBV5-4|NA|TRBJ2-6
TGTGCCAGCAGCGCGTTACCGATGCCCGGGGCCAACGTCCTGACTTTC
CASSALPMPGANVLTF
>NA|TRBV13|TRBD1|TRBJ1-5
TGTGCCAGCAGTTTTGGACAGGGGGCCCTGAATCAGCCCCAGCATTTT
CASSFGQGALNQPQHF
>NA|TRBV9|NA|TRBJ2-2
TGTGCCAGCAGCGTACGCCTAGCGAGCACCGGGGAGCTGTTTTTT
CASSVRLASTGELFF
>NA|TRBV7-8|TRBD1|TRBJ1-4
TGTGCCAGCAGCCCCGGGACAGCTACTAATGAAAAACTGTTTTTT
CASSPGTATNEKLFF
>NA|TRBV9|NA|TRBJ2-5
TGTGCCAGCAGCGTGGGGGGGCCGGGAGAGACCCAGTACTTC
CASSVGGPGETQYF
>NA|TRBV6-5|TRBD2|TRBJ2-1
TGTGCCAGCAGTTACTCGACGGTGCGGGGGGGCGGTGAGCAGTTCTTC
CASSYSTVRGGGEQFF
>NA|TRBV14|TRBD1|TRBJ1-4
TGTGCCAGCAGCCAAGTCAAAAAGGGGGCGTATGAAAAACTGTTTTTT
CASSQVKKGAYEKLFF
>once|TRBV5-8|TRBD1|TRBJ1-6
TGTGCCAGTTCAGGGGGAGTCAATTCACCCCTCCACTTT
CASSGGVNSPLHF
>NA|TRBV3-1/TRBV3-2|NA|TRBJ1-6
TGTGCCAGCAGCCTGAAGGGTGGGGCAAATTCACCCCTCCACTTT
CASSLKGGANSPLHF
>NA|TRBV30|TRBD1|TRBJ1-1
TGTGCCTGGAGTGGGGACAGGGGTCCTGAAGCTTTCTTT
CAWSGDRGPEAFF
>NA|TRBV28|NA|TRBJ1-5
TGTGCCAGCAGCTACTCTGGGGGCGTCTGGGGTCAGCCCCAGCATTTT
CASSYSGGVWGQPQHF
>once|TRBV28|NA|TRBJ1-1
TGTGCCAGCAGTTTGGAGCAGTTCACTGAAGCTTTCTTT
CASSLEQFTEAFF
>NA|TRBV6-5|NA|TRBJ1-2
TGTGCCACCTACCAACTCGGCTACACCTTC
CATYQLGYTF
>once|TRBV18|NA|TRBJ1-1
TGTGCCAGCTCACCTCTGGCCACCAACACTGAAGCTTTCTTT
CASSPLATNTEAFF
>NA|TRBV5-1|TRBD1|TRBJ2-7
TGCGCCAGCAGTCGGACGCAGGGGGATTACGAGCAGTACTTC
CASSRTQGDYEQYF
>NA|TRBV28|NA|TRBJ2-6
TGTGCCACCCACAGGGGGGGAACCTCTGGGGCCAACGTCCTGACTTTC
CATHRGGTSGANVLTF
>once|TRBV7-9|NA|TRBJ2-2
TGTCCGACGGGGTCCCCACAAGCTCCGAACACCGGGGAGCTGTTTTTT
CPTGSPQAPNTGELFF
>NA|TRBV11-2|TRBD2|TRBJ2-5
TGTGCCAGCAGCTTAGGATTCTTGACTAGCGGGGGGACTCAAGAGACCCAGTACTTC
CASSLGFLTSGGTQETQYF
>NA|TRBV4-1|NA|TRBJ2-7
TGCGCCAGCAGCCAAGCGGGCTACGAGCAGTACTTC
CASSQAGYEQYF
>NA|TRBV6-6|TRBD1|TRBJ2-7
TGTGCCAGCAGTCCCCGGTTCACAGGGGGCGCTTTCCACGAGCAGTACTTC
CASSPRFTGGAFHEQYF
>NA|TRBV5-1|NA|TRBJ1-4
TGCGCCAGCAGCTTGGCGGCGGCCGGGGTTGAAAAACTGTTTTTT
CASSLAAAGVEKLFF
>NA|TRBV7-9|NA|TRBJ1-2
TGTGCCAGCAGCTTACCGGCATGGAGTTATGAGCCCACTGACTATGGCTACACCTTC
CASSLPAWSYEPTDYGYTF
>once|TRBV5-5|NA|TRBJ1-1
TGTGCCAGCAGCCCTCCGGGGACAAGTGCTTTCTTT
CASSPPGTSAFF
>NA|TRBV9|NA|TRBJ1-2
TGTGCCAGCAGCGCCCCGGGACACTTAGGCTATGGCTACACCTTC
CASSAPGHLGYGYTF
>NA|TRBV27|NA|TRBJ1-1
TGTGCCAGCAGTTTATCTACTCGATTAAACACTGAAGCTTTCTTT
CASSLSTRLNTEAFF